Presented here are 29 T cell receptor beta chains from one specimen sequenced in a study of blood T cell repertoires in COVID-19 (dated by TCRdb to the early 2020s). Library creation used the immunoSEQ multiplex PCR assay. This is the immuneACCESS table as TCRdb keeps it, with only in-frame sequences that have V and J called. A part of the clones is gone; compared with another copy, unresolved V genes explain less than half, and the rest is unexplained. This sample has around 120,000 clones in its table, and over 65% of those were observed once. In total, the top ten clones hold approximately 0.79% of the sample. The sample was peripheral blood. These TCRs come from a human donor with acute or convalescent COVID-19. The donor label of this sample is uncertain.

This rearrangement joins TRBV19 to TRBJ2-1; possibly TRBD1 for D (5 bases). V gave up 4 bases and J gave up 0 bases, with 13 bases separating them. Germline CDR1 LNHDA, CDR2 SQIVND (reference sequence). This CDR3 comprises 16 residues. Here the CDR3 reads CASSRQPASSYNEQFF. CDR3 bases: TGTGCCAGTAGTAGACAGCCGGCGAGCTCCTACAATGAGCAGTTCTTC. Full variable domain (rest looked up from reference TRBV19 and TRBJ2-1): DGGITQSPKYLFRKEGQNVTLSCEQNLNHDAMYWYRQDPGQGLRLIYYSQIVNDFQKGDIAEGYSVSREKKESFPLTVTSAQKNPTAFYLCASSRQPASSYNEQFFGPGTRLTVL.

The V gene is TRBV18, the J gene TRBJ1-3; 7 bases fit TRBD1. J gave up 0 bases and V 3 bases, and 8 bases lay outside the gene matches. Germline V gene lookup returns CDR1 KGHSH and CDR2 LQKENI. This CDR3 is 17 amino acids long. The CDR3 DNA is TGTGCCAGCTCACCCGGACAGGTCCTATTCTCTGGAAACACCATATATTTT. Its translation: CASSPGQVLFSGNTIYF.

This chain joins TRBV3-1 (or the pseudogene TRBV3-2) and TRBJ1-5; 7 bases map to TRBD1. Germline V lookup: CDR1 LGHDT, CDR2 YNNKEL (reference sequence). J lost 7 bases, V lost 4 bases, and 7 bases had no gene match. CDR3 length equals 14 residues. CDR3 DNA sequence: TGTGCCAGCAGCCGAAACGACAGGGTGCAGCCCCAGCATTTT. Amino acids: CASSRNDRVQPQHF.

The chain carries TRBV6-1 and TRBJ1-6, with a possible D match to TRBD1 (5 bases). The length of the CDR3 is 16 residues. V lost 1 base and J lost 9, with 16 bases in between. The germline V gene has CDR1 MNHNS and CDR2 SASEGT. The CDR3 nucleotides read TGTGCCAGCAGTGAAGTACAGCAGGGTAGGGGTTCACCCCTCCACTTT. Protein: CASSEVQQGRGSPLHF.

A single count supports this clone. The chain has TRBV4-1 and TRBJ1-6; 7 positions agree with TRBD1. This CDR3 spans 16 amino acids. CDR1 and CDR2 (germline): MGHRA, YSYEKL. V lost 4 bases and J lost 6; bases outside the gene matches: 9. DNA of the CDR3: TGCGCCAGCAGCCGATTCCCGGGACAGATTAATTCACCCCTCCACTTT. Amino acid sequence: CASSRFPGQINSPLHF.

V and J are TRBV6-5 and TRBJ1-4; TRBD1 is a possible D gene (5 bases). CDR1 is MNHEY and CDR2 is SVGAGI in the germline V gene. This CDR3 has 13 residues. V lost 5 bases and J lost 8, with 12 bases in between. CDR3 DNA: TGTGCCAGCAGTCGGGACGGGAGCGAAAAACTGTTTTTT. Its protein is CASSRDGSEKLFF.

The rearrangement uses TRBV30 and TRBJ1-2; TRBD1 aligns across 7 bases. V shed 4 bases and J 5 bases; nucleotides not matched to a gene: 13. The CDR3 has 15 amino acids. Germline values: CDR1 GTSNPN, CDR2 SVGIG (reference sequence). The CDR3 DNA is TGTGCCTGGACGGCAGCCAGGGGGGCAAGATATGGCTACACCTTC. This translates into CAWTAARGARYGYTF.

This chain connects TRBV13 to TRBJ2-5; D might be TRBD1 (6 bases). With 5 bases removed from V and 2 bases from J, the gap between germline ends came to 12 bases. In germline, CDR1 is PRHDT, CDR2 FYEKMQ (reference sequence). The CDR3 is 14 residues long. In nucleotides, the CDR3 is TGTGCCAGCAGCGGGGGCGGTTGGCAAGAGACCCAGTACTTC. It translates to CASSGGGWQETQYF.

The chain is built from TRBV6-6 and TRBJ2-3; 12 bases align to TRBD2. This CDR3 region has 18 residues. J gave up 1 base and V 5 bases, and 10 bases lay outside the gene matches. Germline loops: CDR1 MNHNY, CDR2 SVGAGI (reference sequence). CDR3 region: CASSLAGGPRSRTDTQYF. The CDR3 region has the DNA TGTGCCAGCAGTCTAGCGGGGGGGCCCCGTAGCCGCACAGATACGCAGTATTTT.

The V gene is TRBV2, the J gene TRBJ2-5; 10 bases are a match to TRBD2. Looked up from germline, CDR1 is SNHLY and CDR2 is FYNNEI. This CDR3 comprises 16 residues. J lost 0 bases, V lost 4 bases, and 5 bases had no gene match. The CDR3 sequence: CASSALAGVYQETQYF. Written as DNA, the CDR3 is TGTGCCAGCAGTGCCCTAGCGGGGGTGTACCAAGAGACCCAGTACTTC.

This clone was seen repeatedly, ten times or more. The chain employs TRBV5-1 and TRBJ1-2; 9 bases are a match to TRBD1. Germline assignment: CDR1 SGHRS and CDR2 YFSETQ. This CDR3 comprises 15 residues. V gave up 1 base and J gave up 8 bases; unmatched junction bases: 9. The CDR3 bases are TGCGCCAGCAGCTTGCCTATGGGACAGGGAGGCGGCTACACCTTC. As protein: CASSLPMGQGGGYTF.

This rearrangement joins TRBV7-2 to TRBJ1-4; TRBD1 aligns across 9 bases. The V segment lost 3 bases and the J segment 8 bases; nucleotides outside the gene matches: 10. Germline loops: CDR1 SGHTA, CDR2 FQGNSA. CDR3 length: 16 residues. For the CDR3, the DNA is TGTGCCAGCAGCTTTATGGCGACAGGGGGACCCGAAAAACTGTTTTTT. Protein product: CASSFMATGGPEKLFF.

This sequence joins TRBV2 and TRBJ2-7; D is unclear. V lost 8 bases and J 4 bases, leaving 18 bases between the germline ends. Germline V gene lookup returns CDR1 SNHLY and CDR2 FYNNEI. The CDR3 consists of 14 residues. The CDR3 reads CASVRQRGSYEQYV. CDR3 DNA sequence: TGTGCCAGCGTACGTCAAAGAGGCTCTTACGAGCAGTACGTC.

CDR3 sequence reads: CASSQSEGAGRRDEQFF. The CDR3 bases are TGCGCCAGCAGTCAATCGGAAGGGGCTGGGCGCAGGGATGAGCAGTTCTTC. The gene calls are TRBV23-1 and TRBJ2-1; possibly TRBD1 for D (5 bases). TRBV23-1 is identified as an open reading frame with a role that is uncertain. Trimming took 0 bases from V and 8 from J, leaving 20 bases between them. The CDR3 contains 17 residues.

V is TRBV5-1 and J is TRBJ2-1, with TRBD1 matching 8 bases. The CDR3 is 12 residues long. The junction had 3 bases not matched to a gene; V was cut back by 7 bases and J by 6 bases. Germline lookup yields CDR1 SGHRS and CDR2 YFSETQ. In nucleotides, the CDR3 is TGCGCCAGCGCGGACAGGGCCAATGAGCAGTTCTTC. It codes for CASADRANEQFF.

A single count supports this clone. The chain couples TRBV7-6 to TRBJ1-1; maybe TRBD1 (5 bases). Germline CDR1 is SGHVS and CDR2 is FNYEAQ. V was cut by 3 bases and J by 3 bases, with 14 bases left in between. The CDR3 loop spans 15 amino acids. The CDR3 reads CASSFGGVTDTEAFF. For the CDR3, the DNA is TGTGCCAGCAGCTTTGGAGGGGTTACGGACACTGAAGCTTTCTTT.

CDR3 sequence: CASTPPGGEKLFF. The DNA of the CDR3 is TGTGCCAGCACCCCCCCAGGGGGGGAAAAACTGTTTTTT. This rearrangement joins TRBV6-5 to TRBJ1-4; 7 bases match TRBD1. The CDR3 extends over 13 amino acids. Germline loops: CDR1 MNHEY, CDR2 SVGAGI. V lost 7 bases, J lost 8 bases, and 7 bases stayed unmatched.

V gene TRBV4-2 combines with J gene TRBJ2-5, with 10 bases identical to TRBD2. Germline trimming cut 1 base from V and 5 bases from J; bases unmatched to any gene: 13. This CDR3 contains 18 residues. Germline V CDR1 and CDR2: LGHNA, YNFKEQ. Here the CDR3 reads CASSQGPPSGGRGETQYF. The CDR3 nucleotides are TGTGCCAGCAGCCAAGGCCCCCCTAGCGGGGGTCGGGGGGAGACCCAGTACTTC.

This rearrangement joins TRBV28 to TRBJ1-6; TRBD1 aligns across 8 bases. Trimming removed 5 bases from V and 9 bases from J; junction bases left unmatched: 3. The V gene's germline CDR1 is MDHEN and CDR2 SYDVKM. There are 13 residues in the CDR3. The CDR3 DNA sequence: TGTGCCAGCAGTCCAGGGGGCACTTCACCCCTCCACTTT. This translates into CASSPGGTSPLHF.

V is TRBV5-5 and J is TRBJ1-6, with D perhaps TRBD1 (5 bases). CDR3 size: 15 residues. V was trimmed by 4 bases and J by 9 bases, leaving 17 bases between them. The V gene's germline CDR1 is SGHKS and CDR2 YYEKEE (reference sequence). CDR3 sequence reads: CASSPTAGVISPLHF. The CDR3, as DNA: TGTGCCAGCAGCCCGACCGCGGGGGTTATTTCACCCCTCCACTTT. Together with reference TRBV5-5 and TRBJ1-6, the CDR3 gives the full variable domain: DAGVTQSPTHLIKTRGQQVTLRCSPISGHKSVSWYQQVLGQGPQFIFQYYEKEERGRGNFPDRFSARQFPNYSSELNVNALLLGDSALYLCASSPTAGVISPLHFGNGTRLTVT.

This clone appeared a single time. This chain links TRBV11-2 with TRBJ2-5, with 7 bases identical to TRBD2. The CDR3 runs to 17 residues. CDR1 SGHAT and CDR2 FQNNGV come from the germline V gene. V dropped 5 bases and J dropped 4; count of bases not matched to a gene: 16. CDR3 sequence: CASSPLGVRGNRETQYF. In nucleotides, the CDR3 is TGTGCCAGCAGCCCGCTGGGGGTGCGGGGGAATCGAGAGACCCAGTACTTC.

J is TRBJ2-4 and V is TRBV3-1 (or the pseudogene TRBV3-2); possibly TRBD1 for D (5 bases). Germline lookup yields CDR1 LGHDT and CDR2 YNNKEL (reference sequence). The CDR3 is 14 amino acids. The V end lost 5 bases, the J end lost 4 bases, and 12 bases lay between the germline ends. The DNA for the CDR3 is TGTGCCAGCAGCTCAGGGATTAAGAAAAACATTCAGTACTTC. Encoded protein: CASSSGIKKNIQYF.

V is TRBV7-2 and J is TRBJ2-5; no clear D gene. CDR3 length: 14 residues. The V end was cut by 1 base, the J end by 1 base, with 7 bases between. Germline lookup yields CDR1 SGHTA and CDR2 FQGNSA. CDR3 amino acids: CASSLGGFQETQYF. The DNA of the CDR3 is TGTGCCAGCAGCTTAGGCGGCTTCCAAGAGACCCAGTACTTC.

The V call is TRBV7-9, the J call TRBJ1-5; D possibly corresponds to TRBD1 (5 bases). V was shortened by 4 bases and J by 7 bases, with 17 bases between the two germline ends. There are 15 residues in the CDR3. Per germline, CDR1 SEHNR and CDR2 FQNEAQ (reference sequence). CDR3: CASSSNRIVGQPQHF. The CDR3 coding sequence is TGTGCCAGCAGCTCTAACAGGATTGTTGGGCAGCCCCAGCATTTT.

This clone is a singleton in its sample. The gene calls are TRBV19 and TRBJ1-4, with 8 bases lining up with TRBD1. The CDR3 is made up of 15 amino acids. Unmatched junction bases numbered 5, after V lost 4 bases and J lost 4 bases. Germline V gene sequence: CDR1 LNHDA, CDR2 SQIVND (reference sequence). CDR3 loop: CASSTGQGLNEKLFF. For the CDR3, the DNA is TGTGCCAGTAGTACCGGACAGGGCCTTAATGAAAAACTGTTTTTT.

To note about this clone: At one end, the junction sequence differs from germline, possibly due to a read error. This chain links TRBV2 with TRBJ1-1; the match to TRBD1 covers 7 bases. The CDR3 consists of 12 residues. Germline V gene data show CDR1 as SNHLY and CDR2 as FYNNEI. DNA for the CDR3: TGTCCCAGGATACAGGGGCGAGCTGAAGCTTTCTTT. Translated, it gives CPRIQGRAEAFF. Drawing the rest from reference TRBV2 and TRBJ1-1, the complete variable domain is EPEVTQTPSHQVTQMGQEVILRCVPISNHLYFYWYRQILGQKVEFLVSFYNNEISEKSEIFDDQFSVERPDGSNFTLKIRSTKLEDSAMYFCPRIQGRAEAFFGQGTRLTVV.

The V gene is TRBV15, the J gene TRBJ2-2; TRBD1 might be the D (6 bases). The CDR3 spans 15 residues. V was cut by 4 bases and J by 3 bases, with 12 bases left in between. Germline assignment: CDR1 LNHNV and CDR2 YYDKDF (reference sequence). The CDR3 nucleotides are TGTGCCACCAGCACCGACTCAGGGGACACCGGGGAGCTGTTTTTT. Its translation is CATSTDSGDTGELFF.

The chain joins TRBV5-1 to TRBJ1-6, with TRBD1 as a possible D gene (5 bases). Germline V lookup: CDR1 SGHRS, CDR2 YFSETQ. The V end was cut by 4 bases, the J end by 5 bases, with 7 bases between. The CDR3 is 13 residues long. The chain's CDR3 is CASSPQDNSPLHF. The CDR3 DNA follows: TGCGCCAGCAGCCCACAGGATAATTCACCCCTCCACTTT.

This sequence joins TRBV2 and TRBJ2-5, with 15 positions matching TRBD2. The V gene end was trimmed by 5 bases and the J gene end by 4 bases; junction bases not matched to a gene: 2. The CDR3 runs to 15 residues. CDR1 SNHLY and CDR2 FYNNEI come from the germline V gene. The CDR3 loop is CASSRTSGRGETQYF. CDR3 bases: TGTGCCAGCAGTCGGACTAGCGGGAGGGGAGAGACCCAGTACTTC.